This T cell receptor beta chain emerged from a study of T cells after yellow fever vaccination. At the level of the study: Fractions low in cell number were prepared with SMART-Seq v4 Ultra Low Input.

This CDR3 spans 17 amino acids. Germline lookup yields CDR1 SNHLY and CDR2 FYNNEI. After removal of 6 bases from V and 4 bases from J, the junction contained 15 bases not matched to a gene. Only a few counts were recorded for this clonotype. Antigen unknown. TCRdb fed the 5' RACE reads into MiXCR, producing one record per CDR3 protein. Here the sample spans 310,000 or so distinct CDR3 sequences, around 4% being singletons. Study findings and constraints: Primary-vaccination clones mostly resurfaced post-booster (about 96% CD4, approximately 87% CD8). Though weaker, the secondary response peaked faster, on day 5 versus 15.

The TCR was taken from a man aged 18 to 30 who received the YFV17D yellow fever vaccine. The material was PBMCs, obtained on the day of the yellow fever booster vaccination. The J gene is TRBJ1-2, the V gene TRBV2; TRBD1 matches at 9 bases. The CDR3 sequence: CASSGGTGLIFLYGYTF. The DNA of the CDR3 is TGTGCCAGCAGCGGTGGGACAGGGCTCATATTTCTCTATGGCTACACCTTC. The entire variable domain, with the rest obtained from reference TRBV2 and TRBJ1-2, is as follows: EPEVTQTPSHQVTQMGQEVILRCVPISNHLYFYWYRQILGQKVEFLVSFYNNEISEKSEIFDDQFSVERPDGSNFTLKIRSTKLEDSAMYFCASSGGTGLIFLYGYTFGSGTRLTVV.